This T cell receptor beta chain derives from a study of read filtering for tumor transcriptome and immune sequencing. Across the study: DNase treatment preceded whole-transcriptome library preparation.

This clonotype showed up just once. Its antigen is not identified. V lost 5 bases and J lost 1; bases outside the gene matches: 10. CDR3 size: 17 residues. General study results and limits: Even smaller IR-seq throughput identified most shared clonotypes.

This library used around 400 ng RNA and molecular barcoded adaptors spanning alpha/delta and beta/gamma chains. A single record per CDR3 protein comes from TCRdb applying MiXCR to the reads. The sample has 48,000 or so distinct CDR3 sequences, roughly 19% seen once. The origin of this receptor is a donor aged 40 or older with multiple myeloma. The sequenced material came from a population of CD138-negative cells sorted from bone marrow. The V call is TRBV12-3 or TRBV12-4, the J call TRBJ1-1; 10 nucleotides agree with TRBD1. Here the CDR3 reads CASSPTPGQGPNTEAFF. CDR3 sequence (DNA): TGTGCCAGCAGTCCCACTCCGGGACAGGGGCCGAACACTGAAGCTTTCTTT.